The text below deals with one T cell receptor beta chain. What it recognizes is unknown. CDR1 and CDR2 from the germline V gene are ENHRY and SYGVKD. The V and J ends lost 6 bases and 2 bases, in that order; junction bases with no gene match: 9. The CDR3 runs 16 residues. This specimen belongs to a study of beta chain features in type 1 diabetes. At the level of the study: Healthy donors and patients had similar age, gender and cell yields. There were approximately 110,000,000 sorted cells examined across all samples. Regarding the study as a whole: Within patients, naive, central memory and Treg TCRB repertoires seemed more similar than within healthy donors. There was a moderate but significant shortening of TCRB CDR3s in all four CD4+ subsets of Type 1 diabetes patients.

The isolated RNA, all of it, was reverse transcribed, so expressed TCRB transcripts were what got sequenced. Each sample of naive, central memory or regulatory T cells had, on average, around 3.3 million reads. Assay: immunoSEQ multiplex PCR; the TCRdb copy retains only in-frame clones and omits some. This table has under 200,000 clones, 6.5% to 10% appearing once. The chain links TRBV10-3 to TRBJ2-5; 10 positions match TRBD2. Sequenced sample: central memory CD4+ T cells from blood. This receptor was obtained from a woman aged 18-35 years with type 1 diabetes. The CDR3 here is CAISPPSGGGQETQYF. CDR3 bases: TGTGCCATCAGCCCCCCTAGCGGGGGCGGGCAAGAGACCCAGTACTTC.